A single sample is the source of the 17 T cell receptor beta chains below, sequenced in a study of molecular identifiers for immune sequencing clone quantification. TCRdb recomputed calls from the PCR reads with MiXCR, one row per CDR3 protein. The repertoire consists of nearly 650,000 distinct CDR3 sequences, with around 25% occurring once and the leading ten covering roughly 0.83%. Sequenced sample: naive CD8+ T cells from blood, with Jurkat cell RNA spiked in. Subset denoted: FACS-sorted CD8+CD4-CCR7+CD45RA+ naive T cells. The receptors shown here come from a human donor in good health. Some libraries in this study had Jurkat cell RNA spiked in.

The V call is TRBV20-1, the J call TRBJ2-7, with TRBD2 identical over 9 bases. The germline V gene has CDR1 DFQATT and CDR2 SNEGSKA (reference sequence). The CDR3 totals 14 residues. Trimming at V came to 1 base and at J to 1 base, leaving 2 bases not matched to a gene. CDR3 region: CSARVAGASYEQYF. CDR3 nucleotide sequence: TGCAGTGCTAGAGTAGCGGGGGCTTCCTACGAGCAGTACTTC.

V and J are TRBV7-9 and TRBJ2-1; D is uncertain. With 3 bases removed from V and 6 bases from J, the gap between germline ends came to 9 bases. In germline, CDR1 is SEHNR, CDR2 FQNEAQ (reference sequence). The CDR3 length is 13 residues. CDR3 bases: TGTGCCAGCAGCTTTATCTCCGTCAATGAGCAGTTCTTC. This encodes CASSFISVNEQFF.

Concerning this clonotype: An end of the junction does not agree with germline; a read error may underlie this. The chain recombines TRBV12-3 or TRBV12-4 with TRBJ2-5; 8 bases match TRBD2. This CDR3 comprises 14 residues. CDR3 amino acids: CAGRALGGGETQYF. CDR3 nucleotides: TGTGCCGGCAGGGCCCTCGGGGGGGGAGAGACCCAGTACTTC.

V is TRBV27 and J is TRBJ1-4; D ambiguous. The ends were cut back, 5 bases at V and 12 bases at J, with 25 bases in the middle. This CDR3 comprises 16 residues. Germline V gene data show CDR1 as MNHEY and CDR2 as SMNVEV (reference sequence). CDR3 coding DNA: TGTGCCAGCAGTCCGGAACCGGGATCTGGGGTCGGAGAACTGTTTTTT. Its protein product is CASSPEPGSGVGELFF.

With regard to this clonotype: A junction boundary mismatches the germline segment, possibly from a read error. CDR3 coding DNA: TGTGCCAGCTGCCAAGGCAGGGGACTCTACGAGCAGTACTTC. It specifies CASCQGRGLYEQYF. The rearrangement links TRBV14 to TRBJ2-7, with D perhaps TRBD1 or TRBD2 (6 bases each). The germline V gene encodes CDR1 SGHDN and CDR2 FVKESK. This CDR3 spans 14 amino acids. Supplemented by reference TRBV14 and TRBJ2-7, the full variable domain reads EAGVTQFPSHSVIEKGQTVTLRCDPISGHDNLYWYRRVMGKEIKFLLHFVKESKQDESGMPNNRFLAERTGGTYSTLKVQPAELEDSGVYFCASCQGRGLYEQYFGPGTRLTVT.

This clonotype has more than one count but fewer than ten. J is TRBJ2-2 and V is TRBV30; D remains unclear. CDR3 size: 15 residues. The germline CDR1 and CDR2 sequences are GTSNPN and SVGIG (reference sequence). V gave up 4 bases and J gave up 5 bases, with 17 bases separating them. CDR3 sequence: CAWTPGFGDTGELFF. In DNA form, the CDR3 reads TGTGCCTGGACCCCCGGGTTTGGGGATACCGGGGAGCTGTTTTTT.

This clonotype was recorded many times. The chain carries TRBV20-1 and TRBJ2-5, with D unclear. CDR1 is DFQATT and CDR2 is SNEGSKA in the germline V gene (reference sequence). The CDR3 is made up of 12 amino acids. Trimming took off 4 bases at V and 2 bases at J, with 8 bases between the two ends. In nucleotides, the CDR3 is TGCAGTGCTAATGACGGACAAGAGACCCAGTACTTC. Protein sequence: CSANDGQETQYF.

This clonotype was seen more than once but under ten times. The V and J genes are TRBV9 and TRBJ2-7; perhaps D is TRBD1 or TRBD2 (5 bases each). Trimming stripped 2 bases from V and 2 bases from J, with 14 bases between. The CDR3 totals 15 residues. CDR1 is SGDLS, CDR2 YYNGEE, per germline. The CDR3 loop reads CASSVGEPTAYEQYF. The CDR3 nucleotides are TGTGCCAGCAGCGTGGGGGAACCCACAGCCTACGAGCAGTACTTC.

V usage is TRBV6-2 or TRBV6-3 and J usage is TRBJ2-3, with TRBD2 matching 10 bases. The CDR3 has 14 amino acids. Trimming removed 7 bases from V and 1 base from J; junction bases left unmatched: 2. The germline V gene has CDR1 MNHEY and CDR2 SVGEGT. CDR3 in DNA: TGTGCCAGCAAGGGACTAGCGCGCACAGATACGCAGTATTTT. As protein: CASKGLARTDTQYF.

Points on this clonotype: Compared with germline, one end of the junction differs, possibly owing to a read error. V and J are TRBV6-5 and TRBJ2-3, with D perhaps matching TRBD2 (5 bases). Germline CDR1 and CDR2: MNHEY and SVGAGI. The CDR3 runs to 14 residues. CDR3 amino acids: CASTRTSSTDTQYF. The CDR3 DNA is TGTGCCAGCACTCGGACCTCTAGCACAGATACGCAGTATTTC.

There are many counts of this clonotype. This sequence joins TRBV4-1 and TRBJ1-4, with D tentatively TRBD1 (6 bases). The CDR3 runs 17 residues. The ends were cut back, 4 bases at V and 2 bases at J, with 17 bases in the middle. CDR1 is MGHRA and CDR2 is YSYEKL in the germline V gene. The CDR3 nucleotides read TGCGCCAGCAGCCGGACCCCCCCAGGGGTTACTAATGAAAAACTGTTTTTT. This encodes CASSRTPPGVTNEKLFF.

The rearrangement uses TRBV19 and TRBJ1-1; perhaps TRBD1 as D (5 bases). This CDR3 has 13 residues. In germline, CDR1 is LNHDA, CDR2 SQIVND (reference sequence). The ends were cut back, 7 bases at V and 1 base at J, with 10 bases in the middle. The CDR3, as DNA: TGTGCCAGTACAGGGTTGGGGAACACTGAAGCTTTCTTT. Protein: CASTGLGNTEAFF.

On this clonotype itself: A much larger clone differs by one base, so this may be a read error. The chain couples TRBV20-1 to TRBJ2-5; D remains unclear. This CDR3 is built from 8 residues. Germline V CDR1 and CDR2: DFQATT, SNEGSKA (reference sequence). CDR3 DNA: TGCGGTCCAGAGGCCCAGTACTTC. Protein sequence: CGPEAQYF.

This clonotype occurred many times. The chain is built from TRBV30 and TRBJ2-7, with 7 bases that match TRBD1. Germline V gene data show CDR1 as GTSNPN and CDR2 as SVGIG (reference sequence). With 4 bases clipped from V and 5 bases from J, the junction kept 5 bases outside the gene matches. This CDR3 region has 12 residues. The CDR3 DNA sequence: TGTGCCTGGAACCGGGACAGCCACGAGCAGTACTTC. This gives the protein CAWNRDSHEQYF.

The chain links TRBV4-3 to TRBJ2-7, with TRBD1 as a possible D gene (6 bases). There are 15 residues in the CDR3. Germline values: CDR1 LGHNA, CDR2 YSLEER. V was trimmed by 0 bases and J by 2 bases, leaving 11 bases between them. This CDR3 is CASSQDKQGAYEQYF. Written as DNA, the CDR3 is TGCGCCAGCAGCCAAGATAAACAGGGAGCCTACGAGCAGTACTTC.

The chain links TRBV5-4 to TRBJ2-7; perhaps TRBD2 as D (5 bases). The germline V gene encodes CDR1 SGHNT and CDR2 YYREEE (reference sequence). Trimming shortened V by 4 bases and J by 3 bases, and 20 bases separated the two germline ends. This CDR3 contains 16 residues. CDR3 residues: CASSPTFGRSGYEQYF. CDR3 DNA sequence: TGTGCCAGCAGCCCTACCTTTGGTAGGAGCGGCTACGAGCAGTACTTC.

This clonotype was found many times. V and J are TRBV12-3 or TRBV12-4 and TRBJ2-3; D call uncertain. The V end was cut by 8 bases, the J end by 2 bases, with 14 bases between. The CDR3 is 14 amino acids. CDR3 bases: TGTGCCAGCTCGCGGACGGAAGACACAGATACGCAGTATTTT. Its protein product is CASSRTEDTDTQYF.